The 2 T cell receptor beta chains below all came from one sample that was sequenced in a study of breast tumors, draining lymph nodes, adjacent tissues. In TCRdb, the multiplex PCR reads were re-called with MiXCR into one record per CDR3 protein. The table has tens of thousands of distinct CDR3 sequences, roughly a fifth seen once. Axillary draining lymph nodes of breast cancer patients supplied the node samples. The sequenced sample consisted of axillary lymph node tissue. The origin of the receptors is a female donor with breast cancer. Some clones in this sample may be carry-over from other donors' samples.

This clonotype was seen at least ten times. The chain recombines TRBV20-1 with TRBJ1-6; D unresolved. V lost 5 bases to trimming and J lost 4 bases, with 18 bases between them. CDR3 length equals 16 residues. Germline values: CDR1 DFQATT, CDR2 SNEGSKA (reference sequence). The CDR3 DNA is TGCAGTGCTCGAAAGGCGGCGGCTCGTTATAATTCACCCCTCCACTTT. Translation gives CSARKAAARYNSPLHF.

This clonotype has at least ten counts. The chain has TRBV20-1 and TRBJ2-7, with 9 bases matching TRBD2. V lost 6 bases to trimming and J lost 3 bases; unmatched junction nucleotides: 6. The CDR3 has 13 amino acids. The germline V gene encodes CDR1 DFQATT and CDR2 SNEGSKA (reference sequence). The CDR3 DNA reads TGCAGTGCCCGAGCGGGAGGTGTCTACGAGCAGTACTTC. The encoded protein is CSARAGGVYEQYF.